The sequence of this TCR beta chain was determined in a study of early T cells in non-severe SARS-CoV-2 infection. The CDR3 runs 16 residues. The trim removed 4 bases at V and 1 base at J, leaving 4 bases unmatched. CDR1 and CDR2 from the germline V gene are SGHRS and YFSETQ. This clonotype was recorded many times. TCRdb reanalysed the 5' RACE reads using MiXCR and keeps one entry per CDR3 protein. The sample records some 61,000 distinct CDR3 sequences, 10% being singletons. The sample was whole blood. This chain connects TRBV5-1 to TRBJ2-2; 10 nucleotides line up with TRBD2. The TCR comes from an adult who was a healthcare worker with PCR-confirmed SARS-CoV-2 infection or an uninfected control (not recorded which). CDR3 sequence reads: CASSRRTSGNTGELFF. The CDR3, as DNA: TGCGCCAGCAGCCGGAGGACTAGCGGGAACACCGGGGAGCTGTTTTTT.